This T cell receptor (beta chain) was sequenced in a study of T cell responses to AZD1222 COVID-19 vaccine. Germline CDR1 SGHTA, CDR2 FQGNSA. The CDR3 has 15 amino acids. Trimming shortened V by 5 bases and J by 6 bases, and 17 bases separated the two germline ends. TCRdb's copy holds only in-frame clones and misses some; the assay was immunoSEQ multiplex PCR. The sample records roughly 130,000 clones, 80% to 90% being singletons. This TCR came from an adult in good health. The source material was peripheral blood, sampled on day 0 of AZD1222 vaccination. The chain recombines TRBV7-2 with TRBJ1-5; tentative D call: TRBD1 (5 bases). CDR3 sequence reads: CASSGDATRGQPQHF. CDR3 nucleotide sequence: TGTGCCAGCAGCGGGGACGCTACTCGGGGTCAGCCCCAGCATTTT.